This T cell receptor (beta chain) was identified during a study of regulatory dendritic cells for organ transplantation. CDR1 MGHDK and CDR2 SYGVNS come from the germline V gene. Trimming took 1 base from V and 1 from J, leaving 11 bases between them. This CDR3 has 16 residues. Only in-frame clones appear in the TCRdb table, and some are missing; sequencing was by immunoSEQ multiplex PCR. Of about 28,000 clones listed, more than 70% were seen once; the top ten hold 0.4% to 0.45%. Material: naive CD8+ T cells from blood. Subset in this sample: CD45RA+ naive T cells. The receptor's source is a human donor in good health. The gene calls are TRBV25-1 and TRBJ2-1; D possibly corresponds to TRBD1 (6 bases). The CDR3 sequence is CASSELGGVSYNEQFF. Written as DNA, the CDR3 is TGTGCCAGCAGTGAATTAGGGGGTGTGTCCTACAATGAGCAGTTCTTC.